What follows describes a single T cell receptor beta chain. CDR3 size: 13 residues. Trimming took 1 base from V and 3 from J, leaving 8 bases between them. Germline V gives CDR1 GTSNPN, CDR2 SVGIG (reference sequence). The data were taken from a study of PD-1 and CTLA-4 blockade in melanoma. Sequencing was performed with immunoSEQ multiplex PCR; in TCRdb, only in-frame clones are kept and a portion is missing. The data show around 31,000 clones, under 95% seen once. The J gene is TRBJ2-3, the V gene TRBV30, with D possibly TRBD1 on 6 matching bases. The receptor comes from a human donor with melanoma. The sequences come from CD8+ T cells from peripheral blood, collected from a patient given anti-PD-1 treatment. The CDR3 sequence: CAWSGGPTDTQYF. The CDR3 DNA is TGTGCCTGGAGTGGGGGGCCTACAGATACGCAGTATTTT.